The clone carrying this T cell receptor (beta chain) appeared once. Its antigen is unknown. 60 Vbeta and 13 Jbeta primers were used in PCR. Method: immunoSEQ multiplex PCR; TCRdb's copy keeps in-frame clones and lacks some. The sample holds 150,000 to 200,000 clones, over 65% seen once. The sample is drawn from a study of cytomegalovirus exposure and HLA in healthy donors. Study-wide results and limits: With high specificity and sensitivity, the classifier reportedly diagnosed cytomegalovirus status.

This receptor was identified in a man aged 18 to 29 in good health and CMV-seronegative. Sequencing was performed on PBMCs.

The CDR3, as DNA: TGCGCCAGCGAAGGGCAGGGGCCTGGCTACACCTTC. This sequence encodes CASEGQGPGYTF. This sequence joins TRBV10-2 and TRBJ1-2; a possible D gene is TRBD1 (6 bases). Germline CDR1 WSHSY, CDR2 SAAADI. This CDR3 spans 12 amino acids. V dropped 8 bases and J dropped 7 bases, with 14 bases sitting between them.